Here is one T cell receptor (beta chain) with its context. What it binds is unknown. The junction does not match germline at one end; this may be a read error. TCRdb reanalysed the reads using MiXCR and keeps one entry per CDR3 protein. The sample lists fewer than 75,000 distinct CDR3 sequences; nearly 50% were seen once. CDR1 LGHNA and CDR2 YSLEER come from the germline V gene. The CDR3 length is 16 residues. The sample comes from a study of type 1 regulatory T cells. Findings of the study overall: Type 1 regulatory T cells had a more restricted TCR repertoire than non-type 1 regulatory T cells.

Input material: cultured non-Tr1 T cells, either the whole culture or a sorted T cell fraction (not recorded which). J is TRBJ1-2 and V is TRBV4-3, with TRBD1 identical over 11 bases. This receptor was taken from a human donor in good health. Here the CDR3 reads CTSSQDRGTGGYGYTF. CDR3 in DNA: TGCACCAGCAGCCAAGATCGGGGGACAGGGGGCTATGGCTACACCTTC.